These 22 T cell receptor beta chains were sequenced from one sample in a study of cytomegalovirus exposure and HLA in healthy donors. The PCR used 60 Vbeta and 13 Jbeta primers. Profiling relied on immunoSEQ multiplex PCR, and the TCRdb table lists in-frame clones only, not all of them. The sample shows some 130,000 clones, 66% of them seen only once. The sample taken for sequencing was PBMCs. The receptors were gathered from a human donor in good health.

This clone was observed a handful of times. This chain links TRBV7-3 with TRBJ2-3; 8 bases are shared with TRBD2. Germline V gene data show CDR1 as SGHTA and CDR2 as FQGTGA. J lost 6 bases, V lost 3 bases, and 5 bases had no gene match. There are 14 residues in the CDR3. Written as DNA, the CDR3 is TGTGCCAGCAGCTTGAGCGGGAGAGTCGATACGCAGTATTTT. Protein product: CASSLSGRVDTQYF.

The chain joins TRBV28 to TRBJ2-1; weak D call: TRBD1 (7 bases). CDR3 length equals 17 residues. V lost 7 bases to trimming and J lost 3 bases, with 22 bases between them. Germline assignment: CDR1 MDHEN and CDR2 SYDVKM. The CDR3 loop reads CASTSEGAGNYYNEQFF. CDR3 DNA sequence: TGTGCCAGCACCAGCGAGGGGGCGGGAAACTACTACAATGAGCAGTTCTTC.

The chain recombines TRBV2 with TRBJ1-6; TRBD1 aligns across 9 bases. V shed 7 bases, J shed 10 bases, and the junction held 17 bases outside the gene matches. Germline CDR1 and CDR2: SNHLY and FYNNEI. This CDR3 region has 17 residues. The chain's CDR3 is CASTYRGTGRGGSPLHF. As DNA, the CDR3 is TGTGCCAGCACATACCGCGGGACAGGGCGGGGAGGCTCACCCCTCCACTTT.

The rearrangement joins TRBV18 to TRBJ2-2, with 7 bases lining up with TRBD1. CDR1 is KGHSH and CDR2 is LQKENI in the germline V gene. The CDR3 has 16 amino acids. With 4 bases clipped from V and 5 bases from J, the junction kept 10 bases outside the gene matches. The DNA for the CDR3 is TGTGCCAGCTCACGAACCGGGACAGATCTTACCGGGGAGCTGTTTTTT. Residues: CASSRTGTDLTGELFF.

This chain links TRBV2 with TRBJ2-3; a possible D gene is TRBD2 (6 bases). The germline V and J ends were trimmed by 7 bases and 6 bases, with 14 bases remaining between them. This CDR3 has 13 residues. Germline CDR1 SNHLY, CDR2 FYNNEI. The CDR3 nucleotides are TGTGCCAGCAACCCCGGACTAAGCGATACGCAGTATTTT. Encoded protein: CASNPGLSDTQYF. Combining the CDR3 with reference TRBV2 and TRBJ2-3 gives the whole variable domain EPEVTQTPSHQVTQMGQEVILRCVPISNHLYFYWYRQILGQKVEFLVSFYNNEISEKSEIFDDQFSVERPDGSNFTLKIRSTKLEDSAMYFCASNPGLSDTQYFGPGTRLTVL.

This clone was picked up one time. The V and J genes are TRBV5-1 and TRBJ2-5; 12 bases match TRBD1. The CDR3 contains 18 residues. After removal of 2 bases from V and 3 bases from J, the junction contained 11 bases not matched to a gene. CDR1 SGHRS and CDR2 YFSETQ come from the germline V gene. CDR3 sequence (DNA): TGCGCCAGCAGCTTCCGAACCGGGACAGGGGGCAGCGAAGAGACCCAGTACTTC. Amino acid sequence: CASSFRTGTGGSEETQYF.

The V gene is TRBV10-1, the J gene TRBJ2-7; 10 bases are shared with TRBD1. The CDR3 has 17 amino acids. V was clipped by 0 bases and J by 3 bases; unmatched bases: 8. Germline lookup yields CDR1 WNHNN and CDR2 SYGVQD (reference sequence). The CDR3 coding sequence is TGCGCCAGCAGTGAGTCGCCCCGGGGGACAGGGGACTACGAGCAGTACTTC. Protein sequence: CASSESPRGTGDYEQYF.

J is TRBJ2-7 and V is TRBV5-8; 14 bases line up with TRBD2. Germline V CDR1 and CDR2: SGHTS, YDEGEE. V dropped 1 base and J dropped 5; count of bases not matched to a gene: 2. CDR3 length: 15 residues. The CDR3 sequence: CASSLKGLAGDEQYF. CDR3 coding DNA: TGTGCCAGCAGCTTGAAGGGACTAGCGGGAGACGAGCAGTACTTC.

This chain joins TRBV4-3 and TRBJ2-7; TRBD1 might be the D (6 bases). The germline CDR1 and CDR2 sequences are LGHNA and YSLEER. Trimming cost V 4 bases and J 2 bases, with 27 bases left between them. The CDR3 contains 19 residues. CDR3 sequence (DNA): TGCGCCAGCAGCCTCCACAACCATCCACAGGGTTGGCCTACCTACGAGCAGTACTTC. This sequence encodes CASSLHNHPQGWPTYEQYF.

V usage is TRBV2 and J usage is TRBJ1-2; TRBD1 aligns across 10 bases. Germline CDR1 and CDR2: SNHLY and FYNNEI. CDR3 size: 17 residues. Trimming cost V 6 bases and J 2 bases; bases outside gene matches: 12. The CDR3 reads CASRDLRTGGTNYGYTF. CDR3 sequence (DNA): TGTGCCAGCAGGGACCTGAGGACAGGGGGGACCAACTATGGCTACACCTTC. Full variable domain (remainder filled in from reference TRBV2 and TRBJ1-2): EPEVTQTPSHQVTQMGQEVILRCVPISNHLYFYWYRQILGQKVEFLVSFYNNEISEKSEIFDDQFSVERPDGSNFTLKIRSTKLEDSAMYFCASRDLRTGGTNYGYTFGSGTRLTVV.

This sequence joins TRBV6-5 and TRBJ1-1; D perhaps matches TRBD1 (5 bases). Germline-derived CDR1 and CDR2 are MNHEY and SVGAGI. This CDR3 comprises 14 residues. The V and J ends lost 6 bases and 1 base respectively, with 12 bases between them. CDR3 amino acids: CASRWGSTNTEAFF. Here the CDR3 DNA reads TGTGCCAGCAGATGGGGCAGCACGAACACTGAAGCTTTCTTT.

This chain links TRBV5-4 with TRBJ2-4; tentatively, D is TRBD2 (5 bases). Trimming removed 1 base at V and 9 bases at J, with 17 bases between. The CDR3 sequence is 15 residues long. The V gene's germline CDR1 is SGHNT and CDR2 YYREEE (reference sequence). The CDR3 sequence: CASSLNGSGFGIQYF. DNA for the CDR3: TGTGCCAGCAGCTTGAATGGGTCGGGGTTTGGCATTCAGTACTTC. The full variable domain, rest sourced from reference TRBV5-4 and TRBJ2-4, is ETGVTQSPTHLIKTRGQQVTLRCSSQSGHNTVSWYQQALGQGPQFIFQYYREEENGRGNFPPRFSGLQFPNYSSELNVNALELDDSALYLCASSLNGSGFGIQYFGAGTRLSVL.

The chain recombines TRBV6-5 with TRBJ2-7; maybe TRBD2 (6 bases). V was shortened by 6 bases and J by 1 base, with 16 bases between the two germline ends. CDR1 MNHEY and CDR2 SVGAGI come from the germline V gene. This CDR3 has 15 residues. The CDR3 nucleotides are TGTGCCAGCAGGCAGGGAGGTTGGCGATCCTACGAGCAGTACTTC. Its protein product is CASRQGGWRSYEQYF.

CDR3 region: CASSQLSGTSSYEQYF. The CDR3 region has the DNA TGTGCCAGCAGCCAACTGTCCGGGACTAGCAGCTACGAGCAGTACTTC. The V gene is TRBV7-2, the J gene TRBJ2-7; TRBD2 agrees at 9 bases. J gave up 3 bases and V 5 bases, and 11 bases lay outside the gene matches. The CDR3 length is 16 residues. From germline, CDR1 is SGHTA and CDR2 FQGNSA.

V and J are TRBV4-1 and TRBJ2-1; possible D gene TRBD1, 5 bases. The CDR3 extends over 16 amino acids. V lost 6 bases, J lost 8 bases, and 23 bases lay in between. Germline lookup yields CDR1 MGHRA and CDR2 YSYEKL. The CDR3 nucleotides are TGCGCCAGCAGTTTGACATCTCCCACAGGTATGGATGAGCAGTTCTTC. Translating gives CASSLTSPTGMDEQFF.

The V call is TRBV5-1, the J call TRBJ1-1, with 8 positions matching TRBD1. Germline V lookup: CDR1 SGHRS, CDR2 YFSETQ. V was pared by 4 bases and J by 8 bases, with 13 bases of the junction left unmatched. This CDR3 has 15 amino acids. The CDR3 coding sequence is TGCGCCAGCAGCCGTACAGGGGGGATGAATAACGAAGCTTTCTTT. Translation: CASSRTGGMNNEAFF.

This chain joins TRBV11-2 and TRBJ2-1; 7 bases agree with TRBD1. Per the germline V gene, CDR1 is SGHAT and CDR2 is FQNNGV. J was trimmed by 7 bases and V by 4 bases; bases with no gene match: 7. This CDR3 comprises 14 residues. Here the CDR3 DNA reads TGTGCCAGCAGCTCCCGACAGGGATGGAATGAGCAGTTCTTC. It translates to CASSSRQGWNEQFF. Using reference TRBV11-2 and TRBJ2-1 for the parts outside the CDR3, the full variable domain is EAGVAQSPRYKIIEKRQSVAFWCNPISGHATLYWYQQILGQGPKLLIQFQNNGVVDDSQLPKDRFSAERLKGVDSTLKIQPAKLEDSAVYLCASSSRQGWNEQFFGPGTRLTVL.

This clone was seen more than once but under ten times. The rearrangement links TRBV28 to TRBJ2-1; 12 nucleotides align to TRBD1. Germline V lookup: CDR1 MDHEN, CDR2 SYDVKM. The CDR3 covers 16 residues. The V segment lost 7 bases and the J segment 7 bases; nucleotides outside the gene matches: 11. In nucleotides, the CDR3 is TGTGCCAGCACCCACTGGGGACAGGGGGCATCAAATGAGCAGTTCTTC. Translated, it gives CASTHWGQGASNEQFF.

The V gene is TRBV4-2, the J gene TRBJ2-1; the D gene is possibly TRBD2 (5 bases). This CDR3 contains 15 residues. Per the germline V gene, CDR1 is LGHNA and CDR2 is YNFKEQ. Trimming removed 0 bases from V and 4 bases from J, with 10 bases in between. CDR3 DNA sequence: TGTGCCAGCAGCCAAGATCGGACTCTTTACAATGAGCAGTTCTTC. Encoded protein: CASSQDRTLYNEQFF.

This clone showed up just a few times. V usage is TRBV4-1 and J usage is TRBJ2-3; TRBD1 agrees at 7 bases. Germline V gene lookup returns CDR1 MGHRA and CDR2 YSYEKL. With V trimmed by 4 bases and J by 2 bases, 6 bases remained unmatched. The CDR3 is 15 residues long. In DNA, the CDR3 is TGCGCCAGCAGCCGAACCGGGACAGTCACAGATACGCAGTATTTT. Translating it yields CASSRTGTVTDTQYF.

The CDR3 bases are TGTGCCAGTATTCGGGACAGACTCTCCACAGATACGCAGTATTTT. It translates to CASIRDRLSTDTQYF. This chain links TRBV19 with TRBJ2-3; 7 bases match TRBD1. The CDR3 contains 15 residues. The germline gives CDR1 LNHDA, CDR2 SQIVND (reference sequence). The ends lost 7 bases at V and 2 bases at J; junction bases unmatched: 9.

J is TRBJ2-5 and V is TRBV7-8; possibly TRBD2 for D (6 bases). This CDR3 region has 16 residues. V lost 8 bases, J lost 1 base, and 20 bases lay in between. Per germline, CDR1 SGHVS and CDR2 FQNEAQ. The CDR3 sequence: CASHRARAGSQETQYF. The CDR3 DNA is TGTGCCAGCCATAGGGCTAGGGCGGGATCCCAAGAGACCCAGTACTTC. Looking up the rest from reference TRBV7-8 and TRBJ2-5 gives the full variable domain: GAGVSQSPRYKVAKRGQDVALRCDPISGHVSLFWYQQALGQGPEFLTYFQNEAQLDKSGLPSDRFFAERPEGSVSTLKIQRTQQEDSAVYLCASHRARAGSQETQYFGPGTRLLVL.